This T cell receptor (beta chain) was recorded in a study of cytomegalovirus exposure and HLA in healthy donors. With 60 Vbeta and 13 Jbeta primers, the PCR was carried out. Clones were read by immunoSEQ multiplex PCR, and TCRdb kept only the in-frame ones, dropping some. Among around 120,000 clones listed, 79% were seen once. Germline V lookup: CDR1 MNHEY, CDR2 SMNVEV (reference sequence). The CDR3 runs 15 residues. V shed 4 bases and J 3 bases; nucleotides not matched to a gene: 9. The chain uses TRBV27 and TRBJ2-7; 7 bases are a match to TRBD1. The sample was PBMCs. This clonotype was sampled from a woman in her thirties or forties in good health and CMV-seronegative. The chain's CDR3 is CASSWLGQKIYEQYF. DNA of the CDR3: TGTGCCAGCAGTTGGCTGGGACAGAAAATCTACGAGCAGTACTTC.